Below, 5 T cell receptor beta chains from the same sample are listed, as sequenced in a study of response to subunit inactivated influenza vaccine. MiXCR, run by TCRdb on the RT-PCR reads, gives a single entry per CDR3 protein. The sample consists of 650,000 to 800,000 distinct CDR3 sequences, less than 20% of them appearing once. The source material was PBMCs from blood, sampled 5 days after vaccination. These TCRs come from a man in his fifties who received an inactivated influenza vaccine.

The chain is built from TRBV5-1 and TRBJ2-1; D call uncertain. Looked up from germline, CDR1 is SGHRS and CDR2 is YFSETQ. The CDR3 has 15 residues. V lost 1 base and J 6 bases, leaving 14 bases between the germline ends. The CDR3 nucleotides are TGCGCCAGCAGCTTGAGTTTCTACTTTCGCAATGAGCAGTTCTTC. Amino acids: CASSLSFYFRNEQFF.

The V gene is TRBV12-3 or TRBV12-4, the J gene TRBJ2-7, with TRBD2 matching over 12 bases. The CDR3 totals 18 residues. The V and J ends lost 5 bases and 2 bases, in that order; junction bases with no gene match: 13. CDR3 sequence reads: CASSARLAGEFPPYEQYF. CDR3 DNA: TGTGCCAGCAGTGCCCGACTAGCGGGAGAGTTCCCCCCCTACGAGCAGTACTTC.

This rearrangement joins TRBV5-1 to TRBJ1-1; tentative D call: TRBD1 (6 bases). The CDR3 extends over 13 amino acids. V was clipped by 4 bases and J by 3 bases, with 10 bases between them. Germline V gene lookup returns CDR1 SGHRS and CDR2 YFSETQ. The CDR3 protein is CASSVSGDTEAFF. In nucleotides, the CDR3 is TGCGCCAGCAGCGTTTCAGGGGACACTGAAGCTTTCTTT.

A few counts support this clonotype. The chain uses TRBV20-1 and TRBJ1-2; D remains ambiguous. The germline V gene encodes CDR1 DFQATT and CDR2 SNEGSKA (reference sequence). The CDR3 consists of 13 residues. V lost 6 bases and J 3 bases, leaving 14 bases between the germline ends. CDR3 region: CSAWQPRDYGYTF. The CDR3 DNA reads TGCAGTGCCTGGCAACCAAGGGACTATGGCTACACCTTC.

This clonotype was seen a handful of times. The rearrangement links TRBV12-3 or TRBV12-4 to TRBJ2-6; TRBD2 matches at 7 bases. Trimming cost V 4 bases and J 0 bases; bases outside gene matches: 3. The CDR3 has 16 amino acids. CDR3 nucleotide sequence: TGTGCCAGCAGTTGGGGACTAACCTCTGGGGCCAACGTCCTGACTTTC. Residues: CASSWGLTSGANVLTF.